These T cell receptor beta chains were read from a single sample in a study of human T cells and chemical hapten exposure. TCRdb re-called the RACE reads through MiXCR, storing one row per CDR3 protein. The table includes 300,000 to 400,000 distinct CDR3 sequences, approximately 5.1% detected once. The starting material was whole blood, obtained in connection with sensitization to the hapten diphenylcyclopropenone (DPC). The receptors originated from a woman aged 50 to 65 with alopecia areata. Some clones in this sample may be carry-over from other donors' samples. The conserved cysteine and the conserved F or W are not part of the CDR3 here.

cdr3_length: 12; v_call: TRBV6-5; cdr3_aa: ASSSGGPVYGYT
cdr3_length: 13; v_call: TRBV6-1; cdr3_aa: ASTGTGVANYGYT
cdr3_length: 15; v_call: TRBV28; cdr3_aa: ASSFRGGLADANEQF
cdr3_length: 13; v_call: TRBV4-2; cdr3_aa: ASSHPDSPPDTQY
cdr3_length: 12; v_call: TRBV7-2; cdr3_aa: ASPQGRNTGELF
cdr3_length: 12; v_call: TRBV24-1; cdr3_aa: ATSDTRTADTQY
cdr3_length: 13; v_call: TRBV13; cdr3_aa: ASSSGQGGTYEQY
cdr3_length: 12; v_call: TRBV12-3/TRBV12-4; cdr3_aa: ASSADRSTDTQY
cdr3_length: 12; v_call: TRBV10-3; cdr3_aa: AISDSTGGNEQF
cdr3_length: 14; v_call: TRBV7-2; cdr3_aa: ASSYISSGRVGEQY
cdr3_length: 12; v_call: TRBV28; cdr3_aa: ASGPGGSNYGYT
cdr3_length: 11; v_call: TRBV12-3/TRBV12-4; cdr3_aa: ASSLGANYEQY
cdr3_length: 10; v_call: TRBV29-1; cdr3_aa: SVEGTREEQF